Below are 26 T cell receptor beta chains sequenced from a single sample in a study of T cells in Graves' hyperthyroidism and ophthalmopathy (dated 2019 in TCRdb). Libraries came from multiplex PCR. Sequencing relied on an Illumina HiSeq 2000. The TCR beta CDR3 regions were amplified from RNA transcripts. The first round of RT-PCR for the TCR CDR3 was performed with the HTBI primer set and the Qiagen OneStep RT-PCR kit. In-frame beta chains were kept once TCRdb had trimmed the public reads at Q25 with fastp and called clones with MiXCR. Merged by CDR3 protein, the rows form single entries marked with the most common genes and DNA. A total of around 500,000 distinct CDR3 sequences appear in this sample, 14% of them only once. The ten largest clonotypes hold approximately 15% of the sample. Sequencing used blood. These receptors all come from a woman between 35 and 50 years old with Graves' hyperthyroidism.

The rearrangement joins TRBV28 to TRBJ2-1; TRBD1 agrees at 8 bases. Germline V lookup: CDR1 MDHEN, CDR2 SYDVKM. The V gene end was trimmed by 4 bases and the J gene end by 7 bases; junction bases not matched to a gene: 12. The CDR3 contains 16 residues. This CDR3 is CASSSRNWQGANEQFF. DNA of the CDR3: TGTGCCAGCAGTTCGAGAAATTGGCAGGGGGCTAATGAGCAGTTCTTC.

The genes are TRBV12-3 or TRBV12-4 and TRBJ2-3, with 8 bases lining up with TRBD1. This CDR3 has 12 residues. V dropped 6 bases and J dropped 5; count of bases not matched to a gene: 1. The CDR3 nucleotides read TGTGCCAGCAGGACAGGGGAAGATACGCAGTATTTT. This encodes CASRTGEDTQYF.

The rearrangement uses TRBV19 and TRBJ2-3, with D tentatively TRBD1 (5 bases). V lost 5 bases and J lost 1, with 10 bases in between. Per the germline V gene, CDR1 is LNHDA and CDR2 is SQIVND (reference sequence). The CDR3 runs to 14 residues. The CDR3: CASSPRQRTDTQYF. The DNA of the CDR3 is TGTGCCAGTAGTCCGAGACAGCGCACAGATACGCAGTATTTT.

Concerning this clonotype itself: A much larger clone lies one base from this, so it may be a read error. The chain is built from TRBV2 and TRBJ2-7; 11 bases align to TRBD2. Germline CDR1 reads SNHLY; CDR2 reads FYNNEI. With 7 bases clipped from V and 3 bases from J, the junction kept 5 bases outside the gene matches. CDR3 length: 14 residues. The CDR3 nucleotides are TGTGCCAGCAACCCCACTAGCGGGGGCTACGAGCAGTACTTC. As protein: CASNPTSGGYEQYF.

This clonotype was seen at least ten times. J is TRBJ2-3 and V is TRBV11-2, with D hard to call. V gave up 4 bases and J gave up 5 bases, with 16 bases separating them. This CDR3 contains 15 residues. Germline lookup yields CDR1 SGHAT and CDR2 FQNNGV. The CDR3 region is CASSSVWSGVDTQYF. The CDR3 DNA reads TGTGCCAGCAGCTCAGTGTGGTCTGGGGTAGATACGCAGTATTTT. Together with reference TRBV11-2 and TRBJ2-3, the CDR3 gives the full variable domain: EAGVAQSPRYKIIEKRQSVAFWCNPISGHATLYWYQQILGQGPKLLIQFQNNGVVDDSQLPKDRFSAERLKGVDSTLKIQPAKLEDSAVYLCASSSVWSGVDTQYFGPGTRLTVL.

The chain carries TRBV12-3 or TRBV12-4 and TRBJ2-2; 12 positions match TRBD1. This CDR3 has 16 residues. V lost 5 bases, J lost 7 bases, and 8 bases stayed unmatched. In nucleotides, the CDR3 is TGTGCCAGCAGTACCGGGACAGGGGGCGGGATCGGGGAGCTGTTTTTT. Translating it yields CASSTGTGGGIGELFF.

This clonotype came up a few times. The chain couples TRBV7-8 to TRBJ2-7, with 7 positions matching TRBD2. CDR3 length: 15 amino acids. CDR1 and CDR2 (germline): SGHVS, FQNEAQ. Trimming at V came to 5 bases and at J to 6 bases, leaving 13 bases not matched to a gene. CDR3 region: CASSPPGEGFSEQYF. CDR3 DNA sequence: TGTGCCAGCAGCCCCCCCGGGGAGGGCTTCTCCGAGCAGTACTTC.

This clonotype was detected many times. This chain links TRBV2 with TRBJ1-1; no definite D call. V was pared by 6 bases and J by 5 bases, with 16 bases between. The CDR3 length is 14 residues. Germline V gene data show CDR1 as SNHLY and CDR2 as FYNNEI. CDR3 DNA sequence: TGTGCCAGCAGGTCCACGGAGGGTAGGACTGAAGCTTTCTTT. Its protein is CASRSTEGRTEAFF. The full variable domain, in which reference TRBV2 and TRBJ1-1 provide the parts outside the CDR3, is EPEVTQTPSHQVTQMGQEVILRCVPISNHLYFYWYRQILGQKVEFLVSFYNNEISEKSEIFDDQFSVERPDGSNFTLKIRSTKLEDSAMYFCASRSTEGRTEAFFGQGTRLTVV.

In this sample, this clonotype turned up many times. CDR3 nucleotides: TGTGCCAGCAGCCAAAGTGGACTAGCCGACTTGGGGGAGCAGTACTTC. Translated: CASSQSGLADLGEQYF. This chain links TRBV3-1 with TRBJ2-7; 8 nucleotides agree with TRBD2. With V trimmed by 2 bases and J by 7 bases, 13 bases remained unmatched. CDR1 is LGHDT, CDR2 YNNKEL, per germline (reference sequence). This CDR3 contains 16 residues.

This clonotype has ten or more counts. The V and J genes are TRBV28 and TRBJ2-7; TRBD1 aligns across 7 bases. Trimming at V came to 4 bases and at J to 7 bases, leaving 13 bases not matched to a gene. CDR3 size: 15 residues. CDR1 MDHEN and CDR2 SYDVKM come from the germline V gene. CDR3 sequence (DNA): TGTGCCAGCAGTTCACCCGGGACAGACTTACGGGAGCAGTACTTC. This sequence encodes CASSSPGTDLREQYF.

This sequence joins TRBV4-1 and TRBJ1-5, with D hard to call. The germline V and J ends were trimmed by 0 bases and 2 bases, with 8 bases remaining between them. The CDR3 covers 15 residues. The germline V gene encodes CDR1 MGHRA and CDR2 YSYEKL. CDR3 in amino acids: CASSQDWTRNQPQHF. In DNA form, the CDR3 reads TGCGCCAGCAGCCAAGACTGGACCCGCAATCAGCCCCAGCATTTT.

This clonotype has a count of ten or more. The chain has TRBV11-2 and TRBJ1-1, with no clear D. CDR1 is SGHAT, CDR2 FQNNGV, per germline. The CDR3 spans 15 residues. V lost 2 bases to trimming and J lost 1 base, with 11 bases between them. CDR3 coding DNA: TGTGCCAGCAGCTTACGCCGGGGAAAGAACACTGAAGCTTTCTTT. Its translation: CASSLRRGKNTEAFF.

This clonotype was seen repeatedly, ten times or more. The chain couples TRBV11-2 to TRBJ2-3; D may be TRBD1 (6 bases). Germline-derived CDR1 and CDR2 are SGHAT and FQNNGV. Trimming cost V 8 bases and J 2 bases, with 14 bases left between them. This CDR3 has 14 residues. This chain's CDR3 is CASARGTYTDTQYF. CDR3 DNA: TGTGCCAGCGCCAGGGGCACCTACACAGATACGCAGTATTTT.

This sequence joins TRBV5-1 and TRBJ2-7; weak D call: TRBD1 (6 bases). The CDR3 contains 14 residues. Germline lookup yields CDR1 SGHRS and CDR2 YFSETQ. V lost 0 bases and J 5 bases, leaving 12 bases between the germline ends. CDR3 bases: TGCGCCAGCAGCTTGGGACAGGAGACCCACGAGCAGTACTTC. Its translation is CASSLGQETHEQYF.

Ten or more counts support this clonotype. This chain connects TRBV28 to TRBJ2-2; D is ambiguous. CDR1 is MDHEN, CDR2 SYDVKM, per germline. This CDR3 has 13 residues. V was pared by 6 bases and J by 1 base, with 6 bases between. The CDR3 here is CASSLQNTGELFF. The CDR3 nucleotides read TGTGCCAGCAGCTTACAGAACACCGGGGAGCTGTTTTTT.

This clonotype was counted a few times. The rearrangement uses TRBV5-5 and TRBJ1-2; 9 bases agree with TRBD1. CDR1 SGHKS and CDR2 YYEKEE come from the germline V gene (reference sequence). The trim removed 1 base at V and 0 bases at J, leaving 1 base unmatched. The CDR3 consists of 15 residues. The CDR3 DNA is TGTGCCAGCAGCTTGACAGGGGGCCCTAACTATGGCTACACCTTC. It yields the protein CASSLTGGPNYGYTF. Filled out from reference TRBV5-5 and TRBJ1-2, the complete variable domain reads DAGVTQSPTHLIKTRGQQVTLRCSPISGHKSVSWYQQVLGQGPQFIFQYYEKEERGRGNFPDRFSARQFPNYSSELNVNALLLGDSALYLCASSLTGGPNYGYTFGSGTRLTVV.

This clonotype appeared a few times. The chain combines TRBV30 with TRBJ1-1; 8 bases are a match to TRBD1. The CDR3 length is 13 residues. The germline gives CDR1 GTSNPN, CDR2 SVGIG (reference sequence). J was trimmed by 5 bases and V by 5 bases; bases with no gene match: 7. The CDR3 reads CAWAGQGGTEAFF. The CDR3 coding sequence is TGTGCCTGGGCTGGACAGGGAGGGACTGAAGCTTTCTTT.

With respect to this clonotype: At one end, the junction sequence differs from germline, possibly due to a read error. This chain joins TRBV27 and TRBJ2-7; D uncertain. The CDR3 has 14 residues. The germline CDR1 and CDR2 sequences are MNHEY and SMNVEV (reference sequence). CDR3 loop: CTSSLSISTHEQYF. The DNA for the CDR3 is TGTACCAGCAGTTTATCGATCTCTACGCACGAGCAGTACTTC.

Many counts were recorded for this clonotype. J is TRBJ1-1 and V is TRBV11-2; D gene unclear. The V end lost 5 bases, the J end lost 3 bases, and 13 bases lay between the germline ends. This CDR3 has 14 amino acids. Germline lookup yields CDR1 SGHAT and CDR2 FQNNGV. The CDR3 sequence: CASSPKVEHTEAFF. In DNA form, the CDR3 reads TGTGCCAGCAGCCCCAAGGTTGAGCACACTGAAGCTTTCTTT.

The chain carries TRBV5-6 and TRBJ2-3; D remains unclear. V lost 4 bases, J lost 0 bases, and 24 bases lay in between. The CDR3 loop spans 19 amino acids. Germline assignment: CDR1 SGHDT and CDR2 YYEEEE. The CDR3 DNA sequence: TGTGCCAGCAGCCCCCTTCGGGCTGCTATACCTCCAAGCACAGATACGCAGTATTTT. It yields the protein CASSPLRAAIPPSTDTQYF.

This clonotype was recorded a few times. The gene calls are TRBV4-1 and TRBJ2-7, with D possibly TRBD2 on 5 matching bases. Germline loops: CDR1 MGHRA, CDR2 YSYEKL. This CDR3 contains 14 residues. The V end lost 0 bases, the J end lost 3 bases, and 9 bases lay between the germline ends. CDR3 nucleotides: TGCGCCAGCAGCCAAGAAGGTGACTACTACGAGCAGTACTTC. Residues: CASSQEGDYYEQYF.

This chain links TRBV10-3 with TRBJ1-5; D call uncertain. V was shortened by 0 bases and J by 0 bases, with 3 bases between the two germline ends. Germline V gives CDR1 ENHRY, CDR2 SYGVKD. CDR3 length equals 14 residues. CDR3 DNA: TGTGCCATCAGTGAGTCGTATAGCAATCAGCCCCAGCATTTT. It translates to CAISESYSNQPQHF.

The V gene is TRBV6-2 or TRBV6-3, the J gene TRBJ2-3; 10 nucleotides align to TRBD2. J was trimmed by 4 bases and V by 2 bases; bases with no gene match: 3. The CDR3 is 15 residues long. Germline loops: CDR1 MNHEY, CDR2 SVGEGT. In DNA, the CDR3 is TGTGCCAGCAGTTACCTAGCGGGAGCGGCAGATACGCAGTATTTT. It codes for CASSYLAGAADTQYF.

This clonotype has a count of ten or more. The CDR3 protein is CASSLVQGLREKLFF. As DNA, the CDR3 is TGTGCCAGCAGTTTAGTACAGGGCCTAAGGGAAAAACTGTTTTTT. This chain links TRBV28 with TRBJ1-4, with a weak D call TRBD1 (6 bases). V lost 2 bases and J 8 bases, leaving 15 bases between the germline ends. The V gene's germline CDR1 is MDHEN and CDR2 SYDVKM. The CDR3 consists of 15 residues.

This clonotype showed up just a few times. Given a much more abundant clone one base away, this may be a read error. Because it lacks the conserved phenylalanine or tryptophan at the end, this CDR3 is likely a read error. This chain connects TRBV3-1 to TRBJ1-2, with D possibly being TRBD1 (5 bases). Trimming cost V 1 base and J 4 bases, with 16 bases left between them. CDR1 LGHDT and CDR2 YNNKEL come from the germline V gene (reference sequence). This CDR3 spans 16 amino acids. CDR3 sequence (DNA): TGTGCCAGCAGCCAAGTTTCGACGGGGCAGAGCTATGGCTACACCCTC. It yields the protein CASSQVSTGQSYGYTL.

The sample holds a few counts of this clonotype. This chain connects TRBV29-1 to TRBJ2-5; 7 bases match TRBD1. The CDR3 sequence is 14 residues long. Germline lookup yields CDR1 SQVTM and CDR2 ANQGSEA. Trimming took 4 bases from V and 2 from J; bases not matched to a gene: 7. CDR3 residues: CSVAVGQFQETQYF. The CDR3 DNA sequence: TGCAGCGTTGCGGTGGGACAGTTTCAAGAGACCCAGTACTTC.